This is a list of T cell receptor beta chains from one sample in a study of T cell clones after liver transplantation. Only in-frame clones appear in the TCRdb table, and some are missing; sequencing was by immunoSEQ multiplex PCR. The sample consists of under 150,000 clones, approximately 90% of them appearing once. The specimen comprised CD4+ T cells from blood, sampled 12 months after liver transplant. The receptors were gathered from a human patient who received a liver transplant. A share of the T cells may be of graft donor origin. The CDR3 runs from the conserved cysteine through the conserved F or W. The D gene is left open where the match is weak. Clone size is not always given. Where it is, it says once, few, many or a class for expanded clones.

TRBV11-3,.,.,TRBJ2-3,TGTGCCAGCAGCGTCGCGGGTTCTAGCACAGATACGCAGTATTTT,CASSVAGSSTDTQYF
TRBV5-1,once,.,TRBJ2-3,TGCGCCAGCAGCTTGGCCCCAGGGGTTGAAGATACGCAGTATTTT,CASSLAPGVEDTQYF
TRBV2,.,.,TRBJ1-2,TGTGCCAGCAACGATTGGGGCGGACCTAACTATGGCTACACCTTC,CASNDWGGPNYGYTF
TRBV2,.,.,TRBJ2-7,TGTGCCAGCATGTGGGGAGTTCCCTCCTACGAGCAGTACTTC,CASMWGVPSYEQYF
TRBV19,.,.,TRBJ2-1,TGTGCCAGTAGTATAGATCACCTCAAGAGCAATGAGCAGTTCTTC,CASSIDHLKSNEQFF
TRBV15,few,TRBD2,TRBJ2-2,TGTGCCACCAAGACCGCGGGGGACACCGGGGAGCTGTTTTTT,CATKTAGDTGELFF
TRBV10-1,.,.,TRBJ2-5,TGCGCCAGCAGCGCGGGTCCCGACAAGACCCAGTACTTC,CASSAGPDKTQYF
TRBV18,.,.,TRBJ1-1,TGTGCCAGCTCACCAAGCGGGATAAACACTGAAGCTTTCTTT,CASSPSGINTEAFF
TRBV7-3,.,.,TRBJ2-2,TGTGCCAGCAGCTTTAGTACGGAGAACACCGGGGAGCTGTTTTTT,CASSFSTENTGELFF
TRBV5-1,once,.,TRBJ2-2,TGCGCCAGCAACCGCGCCGGGGCGGGCACCGGGGAGCTGTTTTTT,CASNRAGAGTGELFF
TRBV5-1,.,.,TRBJ2-5,TGCGCCAGCAGCCTTGGGACGTCCCAAGAGACCCAGTACTTC,CASSLGTSQETQYF
TRBV29-1,.,TRBD2,TRBJ2-5,TGCAGCGTTGAGGGGTCTAGCGGGGAGACCCAGTACTTC,CSVEGSSGETQYF
TRBV11-2,.,TRBD1,TRBJ2-7,TGTGCCAGCAGCCCAGAGGGGGCAGGCCGCTACGAGCAGTACTTC,CASSPEGAGRYEQYF
TRBV5-1,.,.,TRBJ1-3,TGCGCCAGCAGCCCCTCGGCAGGGAGCTCTGGAAACACCATATATTTT,CASSPSAGSSGNTIYF